One sample yielded the 10 T cell receptor beta chains listed below, sequenced in a study of T cell changes during pregnancy in multiple sclerosis. Generated by immunoSEQ multiplex PCR, the TCRdb table keeps only in-frame clones and is missing some. This repertoire shows 25,000 to 35,000 clones, about 91% found once; its top ten account for about 4.9%. The sample in question was peripheral blood, obtained in the first trimester of pregnancy. These receptors originate from a female donor in good health, enrolled as a control in a pregnancy study.

This chain connects TRBV5-1 to TRBJ2-1; 8 bases are shared with TRBD2. Germline-derived CDR1 and CDR2 are SGHRS and YFSETQ. This CDR3 is 15 amino acids long. V shed 0 bases, J shed 6 bases, and the junction held 5 bases outside the gene matches. The CDR3 loop reads CASSLVAGGLNEQFF. The CDR3 nucleotides are TGCGCCAGCAGCTTGGTGGCGGGAGGACTCAATGAGCAGTTCTTC.

The V call is TRBV12-5, the J call TRBJ1-1, with a tentative D call TRBD1 (5 bases). Deletions cut 3 bases from V and 0 bases from J, with 5 bases between. The CDR3 runs 13 residues. CDR1 LGHNT and CDR2 FRNRAP come from the germline V gene. The CDR3 here is CASGLGVNTEAFF. DNA for the CDR3: TGTGCTAGTGGTTTAGGGGTGAACACTGAAGCTTTCTTT.

The chain employs TRBV9 and TRBJ1-1, with D hard to call. Trimming stripped 0 bases from V and 4 bases from J, with 7 bases between. Germline assignment: CDR1 SGDLS and CDR2 YYNGEE. The CDR3 length is 13 residues. This chain's CDR3 is CASSVDGITEAFF. CDR3 nucleotides: TGTGCCAGCAGCGTAGACGGGATCACTGAAGCTTTCTTT.

A few counts support this clone. V and J are TRBV30 and TRBJ1-1, with D possibly matching TRBD1 (5 bases). Germline CDR1 is GTSNPN and CDR2 is SVGIG (reference sequence). The CDR3 is made up of 15 amino acids. V shed 0 bases and J shed 1 base, with 12 bases lying between them. CDR3 bases: TGTGCCTGGAGTGTACACCAGGGTGGGAACACTGAAGCTTTCTTT. Its translation: CAWSVHQGGNTEAFF.

V usage is TRBV4-3 and J usage is TRBJ2-7; TRBD2 matches 8 bases. The CDR3 extends over 16 amino acids. The germline V gene has CDR1 LGHNA and CDR2 YSLEER. Trimming cost V 4 bases and J 4 bases; bases outside gene matches: 12. This CDR3 reads CASSPSTGLAAYEQYF. CDR3 coding DNA: TGCGCCAGCAGCCCCTCAACTGGACTAGCTGCGTACGAGCAGTACTTC.

The chain joins TRBV30 to TRBJ2-3; TRBD2 is a possible D gene (5 bases). Trimming cost V 3 bases and J 5 bases, with 15 bases left between them. CDR3 length equals 14 residues. CDR1 is GTSNPN, CDR2 SVGIG, per germline (reference sequence). The CDR3 bases are TGTGCCTGGAGCCCCGGACTGATGAGAGATACGCAGTATTTT. Translation: CAWSPGLMRDTQYF.

This chain uses TRBV5-1 with TRBJ2-2; 13 bases are shared with TRBD2. The CDR3 spans 18 residues. After removal of 2 bases from V and 1 base from J, the junction contained 5 bases not matched to a gene. In germline, CDR1 is SGHRS, CDR2 YFSETQ. The CDR3: CASSFRLAGGLNTGELFF. The CDR3 region has the DNA TGCGCCAGCAGCTTCCGACTAGCGGGGGGCTTGAACACCGGGGAGCTGTTTTTT. Looking up the rest from reference TRBV5-1 and TRBJ2-2 gives the full variable domain: KAGVTQTPRYLIKTRGQQVTLSCSPISGHRSVSWYQQTPGQGLQFLFEYFSETQRNKGNFPGRFSGRQFSNSRSEMNVSTLELGDSALYLCASSFRLAGGLNTGELFFGEGSRLTVL.

V gene TRBV20-1 combines with J gene TRBJ1-2; D perhaps matches TRBD1 (6 bases). CDR3 size: 11 residues. Between the trimmed V and J ends, which lost 6 bases and 6 bases, there was a span of 11 bases. Germline lookup yields CDR1 DFQATT and CDR2 SNEGSKA (reference sequence). CDR3 protein: CSAVRDNGYTF. The CDR3 DNA sequence: TGCAGTGCCGTACGGGACAATGGCTACACCTTC.

The genes are TRBV9 and TRBJ2-3; TRBD2 aligns across 7 bases. The CDR3 length is 19 residues. CDR1 and CDR2 (germline): SGDLS, YYNGEE. V lost 0 bases and J lost 2; bases outside the gene matches: 15. CDR3 amino acids: CASSVEGLRSGVLTDTQYF. The CDR3 DNA sequence: TGTGCCAGCAGCGTAGAGGGGCTTAGGAGCGGGGTGCTCACAGATACGCAGTATTTT.

This clone was detected once. The rearrangement joins TRBV30 to TRBJ1-2; 9 nucleotides match TRBD1. Germline V gene sequence: CDR1 GTSNPN, CDR2 SVGIG (reference sequence). CDR3 length equals 15 residues. The ends lost 1 base at V and 7 bases at J; junction bases unmatched: 10. The CDR3 sequence is CAWSADRGFGSGYTF. CDR3 DNA sequence: TGTGCCTGGAGTGCGGACAGGGGTTTTGGTAGTGGCTACACCTTC.